The 29 T cell receptor beta chains below all came from one sample that was sequenced in a study of shared clonotypes between healthy human individuals. The assay was immunoSEQ multiplex PCR, and TCRdb's table has in-frame clones only and misses some. Counted here are about 800,000 clones, just over 95% occurring once; the ten biggest clones make up less than 0.25%. The naive CD8 population came from CD45RO-negative cells selected for CCR7, without terminally differentiated effector memory CD45RA+ cells. The specimen was naive CD8+ T cells sorted from blood. The receptors here all came from a man between 25 and 39 years old in good health.

CDR3 nucleotides: TGTGCCGCCAAATGGGCCGGCAATCAGCCCCAGCATTTT. Its translation: CAAKWAGNQPQHF. The chain uses TRBV6-6 and TRBJ1-5; D remains ambiguous. V was shortened by 11 bases and J by 2 bases, with 13 bases between the two germline ends. Germline CDR1 reads MNHNY; CDR2 reads SVGAGI (reference sequence). The CDR3 totals 13 residues.

The V call is TRBV27, the J call TRBJ2-7; D is unresolved. The V gene's germline CDR1 is MNHEY and CDR2 SMNVEV (reference sequence). Trimming shortened V by 0 bases and J by 5 bases, and 8 bases separated the two germline ends. The CDR3 sequence is 13 residues long. CDR3 region: CASSLSRMNEQYF. The CDR3 bases are TGTGCCAGCAGTTTATCCAGGATGAACGAGCAGTACTTC.

The J gene is TRBJ2-7, the V gene TRBV28; D might be TRBD1 or TRBD2, each matching 5 bases. The CDR3 spans 14 residues. Germline V gives CDR1 MDHEN, CDR2 SYDVKM. Trimming pared 10 bases from V and 1 base from J, leaving 17 bases between. The CDR3 DNA follows: TGTGCCACCGTAACCGGGACGCTTTCCTACGAGCAGTACTTC. It specifies CATVTGTLSYEQYF. Supplemented by reference TRBV28 and TRBJ2-7, the full variable domain reads DVKVTQSSRYLVKRTGEKVFLECVQDMDHENMFWYRQDPGLGLRLIYFSYDVKMKEKGDIPEGYSVSREKKERFSLILESASTNQTSMYLCATVTGTLSYEQYFGPGTRLTVT.

As regards this clone: Other DNA sequences in the same sample also yield this CDR3. The chain combines TRBV4-3 with TRBJ2-7, with TRBD2 as a possible D gene (5 bases). Trimming pared 0 bases from V and 3 bases from J, leaving 6 bases between. Germline V lookup: CDR1 LGHNA, CDR2 YSLEER. The CDR3 has 13 amino acids. The CDR3 reads CASSQDRGYEQYF. CDR3 nucleotides: TGCGCCAGCAGCCAAGATCGGGGCTACGAGCAGTACTTC.

The V call is TRBV28, the J call TRBJ2-3; perhaps TRBD2 as D (6 bases). Germline assignment: CDR1 MDHEN and CDR2 SYDVKM. CDR3 length: 16 amino acids. The germline V and J ends were trimmed by 5 bases and 0 bases, with 15 bases remaining between them. The CDR3 nucleotides are TGTGCCAGCAGTCCGACGCTAGCGCCTAGCACAGATACGCAGTATTTT. This encodes CASSPTLAPSTDTQYF.

This sequence joins TRBV27 and TRBJ2-1; 10 nucleotides line up with TRBD2. The junction had 10 bases not matched to a gene; V was cut back by 7 bases and J by 7 bases. From germline, CDR1 is MNHEY and CDR2 SMNVEV (reference sequence). The CDR3 consists of 15 residues. The CDR3 spells CASTSNSGRTNEQFF. In DNA form, the CDR3 reads TGTGCCAGCACCTCCAATAGCGGGAGGACTAATGAGCAGTTCTTC.

This chain links TRBV7-2 with TRBJ2-3, with TRBD2 matching 11 bases. The CDR3 runs 18 residues. Trimming cost V 6 bases and J 0 bases; bases outside gene matches: 11. From germline, CDR1 is SGHTA and CDR2 FQGNSA. CDR3 residues: CASRSLAGAAPSTDTQYF. CDR3 coding DNA: TGTGCCAGCAGGTCACTAGCGGGAGCAGCCCCTAGCACAGATACGCAGTATTTT.

The gene calls are TRBV29-1 and TRBJ1-5; perhaps TRBD1 as D (6 bases). V dropped 7 bases and J dropped 3 bases, with 13 bases sitting between them. There are 13 residues in the CDR3. Germline CDR1 is SQVTM and CDR2 is ANQGSEA. The CDR3 loop reads CSGSQGTNQPQHF. Written as DNA, the CDR3 is TGCAGCGGAAGCCAGGGGACCAATCAGCCCCAGCATTTT.

The gene calls are TRBV5-5 and TRBJ1-1, with 7 nucleotides matching TRBD1. The CDR3 spans 14 residues. V lost 4 bases to trimming and J lost 3 bases; unmatched junction nucleotides: 6. Per the germline V gene, CDR1 is SGHKS and CDR2 is YYEKEE (reference sequence). CDR3 region: CASSLGTEHTEAFF. The CDR3, as DNA: TGTGCCAGCAGCCTCGGGACAGAACACACTGAAGCTTTCTTT.

This sequence joins TRBV7-3 and TRBJ1-1; a possible D gene is TRBD1 (5 bases). The germline CDR1 and CDR2 sequences are SGHTA and FQGTGA. V shed 0 bases and J shed 1 base, with 12 bases lying between them. The CDR3 is 16 amino acids. The CDR3 loop is CASSLTAWGTNTEAFF. The DNA for the CDR3 is TGTGCCAGCAGCTTAACGGCGTGGGGGACGAACACTGAAGCTTTCTTT.

About this clone: A much bigger clone sits one base away, suggesting this may be a read error. Other nucleotide sequences in the sample specify the same CDR3. This chain joins TRBV6-5 and TRBJ2-7, with 11 bases matching TRBD1. Germline V gene sequence: CDR1 MNHEY, CDR2 SVGAGI. The CDR3 runs to 14 residues. V shed 5 bases and J 4 bases; nucleotides not matched to a gene: 4. The CDR3 protein is CASSTGTGGYEQYF. The DNA of the CDR3 is TGTGCCAGCAGTACCGGGACAGGGGGTTACGAGCAGTACTTC.

The rearrangement joins TRBV13 to TRBJ2-7, with D perhaps TRBD1 (5 bases). Trimming cost V 5 bases and J 2 bases, with 13 bases left between them. Per germline, CDR1 PRHDT and CDR2 FYEKMQ (reference sequence). The CDR3 has 14 amino acids. The CDR3 sequence: CASSQIKGTYEQYF. The CDR3 bases are TGTGCCAGCAGCCAAATAAAGGGGACCTACGAGCAGTACTTC.

This chain uses TRBV6-1 with TRBJ1-1; D ambiguous. The CDR3 loop spans 15 amino acids. V lost 1 base and J 0 bases, leaving 9 bases between the germline ends. Germline V gene data show CDR1 as MNHNS and CDR2 as SASEGT. CDR3 loop: CASSEGDLMNTEAFF. The CDR3 nucleotides are TGTGCCAGCAGTGAAGGCGACCTCATGAACACTGAAGCTTTCTTT.

The genes are TRBV19 and TRBJ1-3; no definite D call. CDR3 size: 15 residues. CDR1 is LNHDA, CDR2 SQIVND, per germline (reference sequence). V was cut by 9 bases and J by 2 bases, with 17 bases left in between. Here the CDR3 reads CASREQDYAGNTIYF. CDR3 nucleotides: TGTGCCAGCCGCGAACAAGATTATGCTGGAAACACCATATATTTT.

The chain employs TRBV7-2 and TRBJ2-1, with no clear D. V lost 1 base, J lost 4 bases, and 17 bases lay in between. Germline V gene data show CDR1 as SGHTA and CDR2 as FQGNSA. The CDR3 runs to 17 residues. CDR3 amino acids: CASSLDLSMPAYNEQFF. In DNA form, the CDR3 reads TGTGCCAGCAGCTTAGACCTGTCTATGCCCGCGTACAATGAGCAGTTCTTC.

This chain uses TRBV4-3 with TRBJ2-7; D unresolved. Germline CDR1 reads LGHNA; CDR2 reads YSLEER. The V gene lost 1 base and the J gene lost 0 bases, with 13 bases spanning the gap. The CDR3 consists of 16 residues. The CDR3 here is CASSQGRPPSSYEQYF. In nucleotides, the CDR3 is TGCGCCAGCAGCCAAGGCAGGCCCCCAAGCTCCTACGAGCAGTACTTC.

The chain has TRBV7-9 and TRBJ2-5; TRBD2 is a possible D gene (7 bases). Germline V CDR1 and CDR2: SEHNR, FQNEAQ (reference sequence). Trimming removed 7 bases at V and 10 bases at J, with 13 bases between. This CDR3 has 11 amino acids. CDR3 in DNA: TGTGCCAGCACCCTAGGGGGGGACCAGTACTTC. Amino acids: CASTLGGDQYF.

This chain uses TRBV2 with TRBJ1-5; D is unclear. The CDR3 is made up of 15 amino acids. Germline lookup yields CDR1 SNHLY and CDR2 FYNNEI. V lost 7 bases and J lost 4, with 17 bases in between. Here the CDR3 DNA reads TGTGCCAGCACCCCGCCGGGAGTTGGGAATCAGCCCCAGCATTTT. Its translation is CASTPPGVGNQPQHF.

This clone was counted once. This chain uses TRBV7-9 with TRBJ1-2; 8 positions agree with TRBD1. CDR3 length: 15 amino acids. Germline V gene data show CDR1 as SEHNR and CDR2 as FQNEAQ (reference sequence). The V and J ends lost 5 bases and 6 bases, in that order; junction bases with no gene match: 11. The CDR3 region has the DNA TGTGCCAGCAGCCACCGGCCCCAGGGGGCGGATGGCTACACCTTC. It is translated as CASSHRPQGADGYTF.

The rearrangement joins TRBV13 to TRBJ2-5, with 12 bases lining up with TRBD2. J gave up 1 base and V 5 bases, and 2 bases lay outside the gene matches. The CDR3 has 15 residues. CDR1 and CDR2 (germline): PRHDT, FYEKMQ (reference sequence). CDR3 sequence: CASSTGLAGQETQYF. The CDR3 coding sequence is TGTGCCAGCAGCACGGGACTAGCGGGCCAAGAGACCCAGTACTTC.

The gene calls are TRBV7-9 and TRBJ2-5; no clear D gene. CDR1 SEHNR and CDR2 FQNEAQ come from the germline V gene (reference sequence). The ends were cut back, 5 bases at V and 3 bases at J, with 22 bases in the middle. CDR3 length equals 17 residues. DNA of the CDR3: TGTGCCAGCAGCCCGTTAGCCCCCCTGGCGGCAAAAGAGACCCAGTACTTC. It is translated as CASSPLAPLAAKETQYF.

This clone was detected once. The rearrangement joins TRBV7-9 to TRBJ2-5; D call uncertain. Germline CDR1 and CDR2: SEHNR and FQNEAQ (reference sequence). Trimming removed 7 bases at V and 0 bases at J, with 9 bases between. This CDR3 contains 13 residues. Here the CDR3 DNA reads TGTGCCAGCAACAGACAAAACCAAGAGACCCAGTACTTC. Amino acids: CASNRQNQETQYF.

The J gene is TRBJ1-1, the V gene TRBV5-6, with D maybe TRBD1 (5 bases). Germline V lookup: CDR1 SGHDT, CDR2 YYEEEE. V lost 5 bases and J lost 3, with 14 bases in between. This CDR3 region has 14 residues. The CDR3 region is CASSSDTQDTEAFF. In DNA form, the CDR3 reads TGTGCCAGCAGTTCGGACACTCAGGACACTGAAGCTTTCTTT.

The chain uses TRBV29-1 and TRBJ2-7, with TRBD1 matching 8 bases. The germline V gene has CDR1 SQVTM and CDR2 ANQGSEA. This CDR3 has 12 residues. Trimming at V came to 4 bases and at J to 7 bases, leaving 6 bases not matched to a gene. CDR3 in amino acids: CSVVGQGWEQYF. The CDR3 nucleotides read TGCAGCGTTGTTGGACAGGGCTGGGAGCAGTACTTC.

The chain uses TRBV5-6 and TRBJ1-5, with D tentatively TRBD1 (6 bases). CDR3 length: 11 residues. Trimming left V 4 bases short and J 11 bases short, with 10 bases between. Germline lookup yields CDR1 SGHDT and CDR2 YYEEEE. The CDR3 DNA is TGTGCCAGCAGCCTGGGACAAGCCCAGCATTTT. Translated: CASSLGQAQHF.

This clone was counted only a few times. The CDR3 spells CASSNNYGYTF. The CDR3 DNA reads as TGTGCCAGCAGCAATAACTATGGCTACACCTTC. The rearrangement uses TRBV27 and TRBJ1-2; D is unclear. Trimming cost V 6 bases and J 1 base, with 3 bases left between them. Per germline, CDR1 MNHEY and CDR2 SMNVEV (reference sequence). The CDR3 extends over 11 amino acids.

The gene calls are TRBV5-5 and TRBJ2-7; 11 bases are shared with TRBD2. This CDR3 contains 15 residues. Unmatched junction bases numbered 10, after V lost 6 bases and J lost 5 bases. Germline V gene data show CDR1 as SGHKS and CDR2 as YYEKEE (reference sequence). This CDR3 is CASTLGLAGGNEQYF. The DNA of the CDR3 is TGTGCCAGCACCCTGGGGCTAGCGGGAGGCAACGAGCAGTACTTC.

The chain links TRBV27 to TRBJ2-7, with D unclear. The CDR3 totals 13 residues. Per the germline V gene, CDR1 is MNHEY and CDR2 is SMNVEV (reference sequence). With 5 bases removed from V and 3 bases from J, the gap between germline ends came to 11 bases. Here the CDR3 DNA reads TGTGCCAGCAGTCCTGACACGTACTACGAGCAGTACTTC. Translated, it gives CASSPDTYYEQYF.

This clone showed up just once. The chain couples TRBV9 to TRBJ2-3; D may be TRBD2 (6 bases). CDR1 and CDR2 (germline): SGDLS, YYNGEE. The CDR3 totals 16 residues. The V gene lost 0 bases and the J gene lost 2 bases, with 13 bases spanning the gap. CDR3 residues: CASSVATGDFTDTQYF. CDR3 in DNA: TGTGCCAGCAGCGTAGCTACGGGAGACTTCACAGATACGCAGTATTTT.